These 21 T cell receptor beta chains originate from one sample sequenced in a study of blood T cell repertoires in COVID-19. Profiled with immunoSEQ multiplex PCR; TCRdb holds only in-frame clones, not every one. The sample holds about 230,000 clones, 65% to 90% seen once. The sample was peripheral blood. Receptor source: a middle-aged man with COVID-19, enrolled during active disease.

The rearrangement joins TRBV10-3 to TRBJ1-3, with 8 bases fitting TRBD1. The V and J ends lost 10 bases and 0 bases, in that order; junction bases with no gene match: 11. The CDR3 covers 16 residues. Per germline, CDR1 ENHRY and CDR2 SYGVKD. In DNA form, the CDR3 reads TGTGCCACCCTTACAGGAGGACAGGGCTCTGGAAACACCATATATTTT. Amino acids: CATLTGGQGSGNTIYF.

V gene TRBV19 combines with J gene TRBJ1-6; D is possibly TRBD1 (5 bases). The CDR3 has 12 amino acids. CDR1 and CDR2 from the germline V gene are LNHDA and SQIVND (reference sequence). V lost 4 bases to trimming and J lost 7 bases, with 5 bases between them. CDR3: CASSTGNSPLHF. The DNA for the CDR3 is TGTGCCAGTAGTACAGGGAATTCACCCCTCCACTTT.

The J gene is TRBJ1-6, the V gene TRBV27; D is possibly TRBD1 (6 bases). This CDR3 is built from 14 residues. Germline CDR1 is MNHEY and CDR2 is SMNVEV (reference sequence). Trimming shortened V by 10 bases and J by 0 bases, and 10 bases separated the two germline ends. DNA for the CDR3: TGTGCCACCAAACAGGGCTCCTATAATTCACCCCTCCACTTT. This translates into CATKQGSYNSPLHF.

This clone was recorded only once. The rearrangement joins TRBV5-5 to TRBJ2-5, with a weak D call TRBD1 (7 bases). There are 16 residues in the CDR3. V gave up 5 bases and J gave up 2 bases, with 19 bases separating them. Germline assignment: CDR1 SGHKS and CDR2 YYEKEE (reference sequence). CDR3 sequence reads: CASRFSPQGGQETQYF. The CDR3 DNA reads as TGTGCCAGCAGGTTTAGTCCTCAGGGGGGTCAAGAGACCCAGTACTTC.

The chain joins TRBV4-2 to TRBJ2-7; TRBD1 aligns across 9 bases. From germline, CDR1 is LGHNA and CDR2 YNFKEQ. There are 14 residues in the CDR3. V lost 4 bases to trimming and J lost 0 bases; unmatched junction nucleotides: 1. CDR3 in DNA: TGTGCCAGCAGCCCGGACAGGGGCTCCTACGAGCAGTACTTC. Protein product: CASSPDRGSYEQYF.

Here the CDR3 reads CASSFRRDRGSHEQYF. In DNA form, the CDR3 reads TGTGCCAGCAGTTTCCGCCGGGACAGGGGGTCCCACGAGCAGTACTTC. The chain couples TRBV6-5 to TRBJ2-7, with TRBD1 identical over 11 bases. CDR1 is MNHEY and CDR2 is SVGAGI in the germline V gene. The CDR3 extends over 16 amino acids. V shed 4 bases and J 5 bases; nucleotides not matched to a gene: 10.

The chain carries TRBV13 and TRBJ1-1; D not certain. The CDR3 covers 15 residues. Per the germline V gene, CDR1 is PRHDT and CDR2 is FYEKMQ (reference sequence). The ends were cut back, 8 bases at V and 0 bases at J, with 16 bases in the middle. CDR3 coding DNA: TGTGCCAGCGGGAACCGGGGTGCGATGAACACTGAAGCTTTCTTT. Translating it yields CASGNRGAMNTEAFF.

The chain recombines TRBV7-2 with TRBJ1-5; 9 bases map to TRBD1. Germline lookup yields CDR1 SGHTA and CDR2 FQGNSA. The CDR3 extends over 14 amino acids. J gave up 7 bases and V 4 bases, and 5 bases lay outside the gene matches. The CDR3 loop is CASSSGQGWQPQHF. CDR3 coding DNA: TGTGCCAGCAGCTCGGGACAGGGCTGGCAGCCCCAGCATTTT.

This chain joins TRBV24-1 and TRBJ2-3; 9 bases match TRBD2. The CDR3 contains 14 residues. CDR1 and CDR2 (germline): KGHDR, SFDVKD. The ends lost 9 bases at V and 6 bases at J; junction bases unmatched: 9. This CDR3 reads CATGGASGVDTQYF. In DNA, the CDR3 is TGTGCCACCGGAGGGGCTAGCGGGGTGGATACGCAGTATTTT.

With regard to this clone: An end of the junction differs from the germline gene, which may be a read error. V usage is TRBV7-7 and J usage is TRBJ2-7, with D possibly being TRBD2 (5 bases). In germline, CDR1 is SSHAT, CDR2 FNYEAQ (reference sequence). This CDR3 has 15 residues. CDR3 in amino acids: CASSPDEGELIEQYF. CDR3 DNA: TGTGCTAGCAGCCCGGACGAGGGCGAACTAATCGAGCAGTACTTC.

The chain links TRBV10-1 to TRBJ2-3, with 10 bases that match TRBD2. Germline assignment: CDR1 WNHNN and CDR2 SYGVQD (reference sequence). With 3 bases clipped from V and 4 bases from J, the junction kept 7 bases outside the gene matches. The CDR3 sequence is 16 residues long. The CDR3 DNA is TGCGCCAGCAGTGACCCTAGCGGGGGTCGCTCAGATACGCAGTATTTT. Protein sequence: CASSDPSGGRSDTQYF.

V usage is TRBV11-2 and J usage is TRBJ1-2; possible D gene TRBD1, 6 bases. Germline lookup yields CDR1 SGHAT and CDR2 FQNNGV. The V and J ends lost 0 bases and 2 bases respectively, with 10 bases between them. The CDR3 has 15 residues. This CDR3 is CASSLEARGNYGYTF. In DNA form, the CDR3 reads TGTGCCAGCAGCTTAGAGGCTAGGGGGAACTATGGCTACACCTTC.

This chain joins TRBV10-3 and TRBJ1-2; D not resolved. In germline, CDR1 is ENHRY, CDR2 SYGVKD. The germline V and J ends were trimmed by 0 bases and 9 bases, with 11 bases remaining between them. The CDR3 loop spans 13 amino acids. The CDR3 here is CAISESTESSYTF. As DNA, the CDR3 is TGTGCCATCAGTGAGTCAACGGAGAGCAGCTACACCTTC.

The chain combines TRBV7-2 with TRBJ2-7, with D possibly matching TRBD1 (6 bases). CDR1 is SGHTA, CDR2 FQGNSA, per germline. V dropped 5 bases and J dropped 4 bases, with 12 bases sitting between them. The CDR3 is 13 residues long. The CDR3 region has the DNA TGTGCCAGCAGCACCCAACAGGGTTACGAGCAGTACTTC. Protein sequence: CASSTQQGYEQYF.

The chain combines TRBV21-1 with TRBJ2-4; the table assigns TRBD2, which was not confirmed against the DNA. TRBV21-1 is given as a pseudogene. This CDR3 has 20 amino acids. The CDR3 nucleotides read TGTGCCAGCAGCAAAGATGGGGTGGCTAGCGGGGGAGTAGCCAAAAACATTCAGTACTTC. Translated, it gives CASSKDGVASGGVAKNIQYF.

The chain employs TRBV7-9 and TRBJ1-3; D gene uncertain. V was trimmed by 5 bases and J by 0 bases, leaving 14 bases between them. Germline lookup yields CDR1 SEHNR and CDR2 FQNEAQ (reference sequence). The CDR3 extends over 16 amino acids. In DNA form, the CDR3 reads TGTGCCAGCAGCCTTGGAGGGCTCCTCTCTGGAAACACCATATATTTT. Its protein is CASSLGGLLSGNTIYF.

This clone was seen only a few times. V gene TRBV24-1 combines with J gene TRBJ2-1; 9 positions match TRBD1. After removal of 4 bases from V and 8 bases from J, the junction contained 14 bases not matched to a gene. The germline V gene encodes CDR1 KGHDR and CDR2 SFDVKD. The length of the CDR3 is 17 residues. The CDR3 sequence is CATSESPGQGSLDEQFF. The CDR3 DNA is TGTGCCACCAGTGAGTCTCCGGGACAGGGATCCTTGGATGAGCAGTTCTTC.

The V and J genes are TRBV10-3 and TRBJ1-4; the D is unclear. The CDR3 contains 11 residues. CDR1 ENHRY and CDR2 SYGVKD come from the germline V gene. Trimming stripped 6 bases from V and 5 bases from J, with 4 bases between. CDR3 coding DNA: TGTGCCATCAGGGCCAATGAAAAACTGTTTTTT. Residues: CAIRANEKLFF.

This chain uses TRBV30 with TRBJ1-2; 8 bases line up with TRBD1. Unmatched junction bases numbered 7, after V lost 4 bases and J lost 6 bases. CDR3 length equals 13 residues. The germline V gene encodes CDR1 GTSNPN and CDR2 SVGIG (reference sequence). CDR3 nucleotides: TGTGCCTGGAAGGACAGGGCCAGGGATGGCTACACCTTC. This codes for CAWKDRARDGYTF.

This clone is a singleton in its sample. This chain joins TRBV7-3 and TRBJ2-2; 8 bases are shared with TRBD1. Germline V gene data show CDR1 as SGHTA and CDR2 as FQGTGA. This CDR3 contains 15 residues. Losses at the gene ends were 2 bases for V and 7 bases for J; bases not matched to a gene: 6. The CDR3 spells CASSLDRGESGELFF. DNA of the CDR3: TGTGCCAGCAGCTTAGACAGGGGCGAAAGCGGGGAGCTGTTTTTT.

In this sample, this clone turned up once. The V call is TRBV30, the J call TRBJ1-3; D is perhaps TRBD1 (6 bases). V lost 1 base and J lost 7, with 11 bases in between. The CDR3 is made up of 13 amino acids. Germline V gene sequence: CDR1 GTSNPN, CDR2 SVGIG (reference sequence). This CDR3 reads CAWSAGQRNTIYF. The CDR3 nucleotides are TGTGCCTGGAGTGCAGGACAGCGGAACACCATATATTTT.